Reported below is one TCR beta chain. This entry comes from a study of blood T cell repertoires in COVID-19. Study background: Acute-phase and convalescent COVID-19 samples originated in the United States, Italy and Spain. Nucleic acid was either cDNA or gDNA, and it came from T cells, B-cell-depleted T cells, or PBMCs.

Per the authors' pipeline: The assay estimated nucleated cells by amplifying reference gene primers. The table came from immunoSEQ multiplex PCR; TCRdb's copy has only in-frame clones and leaves some out. V and J calls and clone size are given by that table; D and trimming were obtained from the DNA. Among under 200,000 clones listed, 70% to 90% were seen once. The CDR3 sequence is 15 residues long. The germline CDR1 and CDR2 sequences are LNHDA and SQIVND (reference sequence). Trimming took 5 bases from V and 4 from J; bases not matched to a gene: 8. Source material: peripheral blood. This clonotype was sampled from an elderly woman in a cohort sampled during active or convalescent COVID-19. V and J are TRBV19 and TRBJ1-2; 9 nucleotides match TRBD1. In DNA, the CDR3 is TGTGCCAGTAGTCCGAGGACAGGGGCGACCTATGGCTACACCTTC. Translated, it gives CASSPRTGATYGYTF. Combining the CDR3 with reference TRBV19 and TRBJ1-2 gives the whole variable domain DGGITQSPKYLFRKEGQNVTLSCEQNLNHDAMYWYRQDPGQGLRLIYYSQIVNDFQKGDIAEGYSVSREKKESFPLTVTSAQKNPTAFYLCASSPRTGATYGYTFGSGTRLTVV.